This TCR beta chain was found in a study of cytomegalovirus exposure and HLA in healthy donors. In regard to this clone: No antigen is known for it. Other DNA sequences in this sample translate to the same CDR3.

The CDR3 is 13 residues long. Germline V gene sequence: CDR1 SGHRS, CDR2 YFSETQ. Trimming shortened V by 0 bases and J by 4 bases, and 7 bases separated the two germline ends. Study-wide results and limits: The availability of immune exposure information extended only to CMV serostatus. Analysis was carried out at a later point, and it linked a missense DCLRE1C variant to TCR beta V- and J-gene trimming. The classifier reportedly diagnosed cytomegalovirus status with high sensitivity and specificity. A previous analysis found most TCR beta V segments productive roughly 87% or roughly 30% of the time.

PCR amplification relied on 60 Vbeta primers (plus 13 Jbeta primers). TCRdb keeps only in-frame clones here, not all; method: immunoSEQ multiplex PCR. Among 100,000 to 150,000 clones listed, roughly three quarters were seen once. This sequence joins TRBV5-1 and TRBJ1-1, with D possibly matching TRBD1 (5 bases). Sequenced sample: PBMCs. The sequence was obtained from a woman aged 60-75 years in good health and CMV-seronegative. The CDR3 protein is CASSLGGGTEAFF. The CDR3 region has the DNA TGCGCCAGCAGCTTGGGGGGGGGCACTGAAGCTTTCTTT.